This is a list of T cell receptor beta chains from one sample in a study of cytomegalovirus exposure and HLA in healthy donors. Produced via immunoSEQ multiplex PCR; TCRdb's table is partial and in-frame only. The table lists roughly 150,000 clones, around 74% of them singletons. What was sequenced was PBMCs. These receptors all come from a man aged 18 to 35 in good health and CMV-seronegative. Each CDR3 is given with its conserved first and last residue. D genes are given only for firm matches. Where a row states a size, it is once, few, many or the class of an expanded clone; other rows omit it.

CDR3nt: TGTGCCAGCAGCTTAGAACCAGCGGGAGTAAAGGAGCAGTACTTC
CDR3aa: CASSLEPAGVKEQYF
abundance: .
j_gene: TRBJ2-7
d_gene: TRBD2
len: 15
v_gene: TRBV11-3

CDR3nt: TGCGCCAGCAGCTTACTTGCTAGAAGAGAGACCCAGTACTTC
CDR3aa: CASSLLARRETQYF
abundance: .
j_gene: TRBJ2-5
d_gene: .
len: 14
v_gene: TRBV5-1

CDR3nt: TGTGCCAGCAGTTTGACAGGGGGCAATGAAAAACTGTTTTTT
CDR3aa: CASSLTGGNEKLFF
abundance: .
j_gene: TRBJ1-4
d_gene: TRBD1
len: 14
v_gene: TRBV28

CDR3nt: TGCAGTGCCCCGGGACAGGAGACCCAGTACTTC
CDR3aa: CSAPGQETQYF
abundance: .
j_gene: TRBJ2-5
d_gene: TRBD1
len: 11
v_gene: TRBV20-1

CDR3nt: TGTGCCAGCAGCGAAGGGGCAACTTACGAGCAGTACTTC
CDR3aa: CASSEGATYEQYF
abundance: .
j_gene: TRBJ2-7
d_gene: .
len: 13
v_gene: TRBV9

CDR3nt: TGTGCCAGCAGCCAGGGGGCCAGCGGGACGCCGTACGAGCAGTACTTC
CDR3aa: CASSQGASGTPYEQYF
abundance: .
j_gene: TRBJ2-7
d_gene: .
len: 16
v_gene: TRBV9

CDR3nt: TGTGCCAGCAGTTTATCGCCCGGGACAGATAACGACGAGCAGTACTTC
CDR3aa: CASSLSPGTDNDEQYF
abundance: .
j_gene: TRBJ2-7
d_gene: TRBD1
len: 16
v_gene: TRBV27

CDR3nt: TGTGCCAGCAGCTCCGACAGGGAAGAGACCCAGTACTTC
CDR3aa: CASSSDREETQYF
abundance: .
j_gene: TRBJ2-5
d_gene: TRBD1
len: 13
v_gene: TRBV7-2

CDR3nt: TGCGCCAGCAGCTTGGGAGGAACTGCTTACTACGAGCAGTACTTC
CDR3aa: CASSLGGTAYYEQYF
abundance: .
j_gene: TRBJ2-7
d_gene: .
len: 15
v_gene: TRBV5-1

CDR3nt: TGTTCCAGCAGGGACGAAGGGCTAGCGAGGGTGGAGACCCAGTACTTC
CDR3aa: CSSRDEGLARVETQYF
abundance: .
j_gene: TRBJ2-5
d_gene: .
len: 16
v_gene: TRBV7-9

CDR3nt: TGTGCCAGCAGCGTAGGGTCAGGGGCAACTGAAGCTTTCTTT
CDR3aa: CASSVGSGATEAFF
abundance: .
j_gene: TRBJ1-1
d_gene: .
len: 14
v_gene: TRBV9

CDR3nt: TGTGCCAGCTCACCACGACAGGGGGCGGGTGAGCAGTTCTTC
CDR3aa: CASSPRQGAGEQFF
abundance: .
j_gene: TRBJ2-1
d_gene: TRBD1
len: 14
v_gene: TRBV18

CDR3nt: TGTGTCAGAAGCCGGGAGGGGACACTCGGAGGTTTGACAGGGGGGTACTACGAGCAGTACTTC
CDR3aa: CVRSREGTLGGLTGGYYEQYF
abundance: .
j_gene: TRBJ2-7
d_gene: .
len: 21
v_gene: TRBV7-5

CDR3nt: TGTGCCAGCAGCGACTCAGCGGGAGTTGGGCTCGAGCAGTACTTC
CDR3aa: CASSDSAGVGLEQYF
abundance: once
j_gene: TRBJ2-7
d_gene: TRBD2
len: 15
v_gene: TRBV7-9

CDR3nt: TGCGCCAGCAGTCCAGGGGGGCCTCGGGACAGAGACTACGAGCAGTACTTC
CDR3aa: CASSPGGPRDRDYEQYF
abundance: few
j_gene: TRBJ2-7
d_gene: .
len: 17
v_gene: TRBV5-1